This TCR beta chain is from a study of cytomegalovirus exposure and HLA in healthy donors (dated by TCRdb to between 2016 and 2019). About the full investigation: According to an earlier analysis of several hundred of the donors, roughly 180 million T cells yielded some 120 million unique TCR beta sequences and less than 300 Gb of sequence data. Roughly 320 gigabases of sequencing data and approximately 91 million unique TCR sequences made up an early release that covered 500 to 700 HLA-typed donors. Of the approximately 400 genotyped donors, roughly 80% fell in the genetic ancestry cluster associated with self-reported Caucasian donors. The study aimed to test whether signatures of past pathogen exposure could be identified by cataloging public T cell receptors. The study profiled the T cell repertoires of 550 to 700 subjects by immunosequencing and related them to cytomegalovirus serostatus. Along with the roughly 710-subject first cohort, a separate validation cohort of around 120 different subjects was used. To predict cytomegalovirus infection status, the study combined high-throughput TCR immunosequencing, statistical association of individual TCRs with disease status, and machine learning. A later analysis re-analyzed previously published TCR beta repertoires from 666 donors and added high-resolution HLA genotyping to study TCR occurrence patterns. Rather than drawing on any new phenotypic data, the later analysis identified candidate immune exposures from TCR beta sequences and the way those sequences occurred across donors. An earlier analysis of a few hundred of the donors applied high-throughput TCR beta sequencing to assess whether each TCR beta V gene segment acted as functional or pseudogenic. Donor age, sex, ethnicity and CMV serostatus were collected together with the repertoire data. A later genetic analysis used genome-wide SNP genotypes for about three fifths of the roughly 700 donors, treating that subset as a discovery cohort. Every repertoire in the discovery cohort had been generated on one and the same sequencing platform. HLA typing included class I and class II loci at four-digit resolution. Typing coverage varied by locus: roughly 629-630 donors for A, B, C, DRB1 and DQB1; 500 to 550 for DQA1; more than 600 for DPA1; some 470 for DPB1. Because of strong linkage in the cohort, 5 or 6 DR-DQ haplotypes were treated as single units for association and clustering. Across about 380 genotyped donors of the cohort, an average of approximately 200,000 unique TCR beta nucleotide sequences per donor were sequenced, and about a sixth of those sequences were non-productive.

This clone was recorded a few times. The antigen it binds to is not known. Base qualities are missing; no much larger clone stands one base away. Libraries came from the immunoSEQ multiplex PCR assay. For the multiplex PCR, a mixture combining 60 forward primers for TCR Vbeta segments and 13 reverse primers for TCR Jbeta segments was used. A multiplex PCR assay on genomic DNA amplified the CDR3 region of rearranged TCR beta genes. The amplified TCR beta libraries were sequenced on the Illumina HiSeq System as 87-base-pair reads. Per the source publication's procedure: Across the 700 or so repertoires, a later analysis counted roughly 84 million unique TCR beta chains, roughly 11 million of which were shared by at least two donors. A nearest-neighbor algorithm error-corrected the raw reads and collapsed the reads into unique sequences, merging closely related sequences to remove PCR and sequencing errors. Alignment of CDR3 sequences to IMGT reference sequences was used to assign V, D and J gene segments. Each retained sequence needed at least a six-nucleotide match to both a V gene segment and a J gene segment. Rearrangements were called productive when the CDR3 lacked stop codons and stayed in frame with V and J; all others were non-productive. Following IMGT convention, CDR3 was defined as the stretch from the second conserved V-encoded cysteine to the conserved J-encoded phenylalanine. Sequences without an unambiguous match to a single V gene segment were excluded from the earlier analysis of a few hundred of the donors. In an earlier analysis of a few hundred of the donors, V segments were called functional above 56.7% productive rearrangements and were called segregating when the between-donor standard deviation exceeded 5%. To diagnose cytomegalovirus status from the catalog of TCR beta chain sequences, a statistical classification framework was built. V and J gene assignment, in a later analysis, came from comparing TCR nucleotide sequences with IMGT/GENE-DB human TR gene sequences. Using the TCRdist pipeline, a later analysis assigned CDR3 sequences along with most-parsimonious VDJ recombination scenarios. In a later analysis, each TCR beta chain was defined by its CDR3 amino acid sequence together with its V-gene family, and reads without a unique V-gene family were excluded. To address suspected cross-contamination and a sequencing artifact, a later analysis removed under 600 highly shared, low-generation-probability nucleotide sequences. In a later analysis, a clonal expansion index for each public chain was calculated from normalized within-repertoire ranks of inferred template counts. A later analysis computed generation probabilities with a VDJ recombination model fitted to out-of-frame rearrangements, and checked the results against IGoR. In a later analysis, TCR-TCR, TCR-HLA and TCR-CMV co-occurrence was scored with hypergeometric tests, and a repertoire-size bias correction was applied to TCR pairs. A later analysis estimated false discovery rates by permuting HLA or CMV assignments 20 times. In a later analysis, co-occurring TCRs were grouped using DBSCAN, with TCRdist sequence similarity added in when clustering inside HLA-allele-positive subsets. For co-occurrence clustering, repertoires with fewer than 30,000 or more than 120,000 public chains were excluded, along with four or five repertoires with anomalous nucleotide sharing. Held by TCRdb, this immuneACCESS table contains in-frame sequences only and omits some clones. Under half of the omission traces to an unresolved V gene where checked; the cause of the rest is unknown. V, J and clone size reflect that table, while D and trimming were determined from the DNA. For this sample there are 130,000 to 150,000 clones; about 75% appear just once. In total, the top ten clones hold under 0.8% of the sample.

The cohort was made up of 666 healthy bone marrow donors. Cohort members were all nominally healthy when sampled, although unrecorded immune exposures were likely present. The donor was CMV seronegative and was included in the group of under 450 seronegative cohort members. A peripheral blood sample was provided by each donor, and peripheral blood mononuclear cells were used for TCR beta sequencing. The Qiagen DNeasy Blood Extraction Kit was used to extract genomic DNA from the blood cell samples. The V end gives up 5 bases and the J end 0 bases, leaving 8 bases in the junction not matched to a gene. The CDR3 sequence holds 15 residues, the cysteine and phenylalanine included. Of all the DNA, just the CDR3 is kept, 45 bases in frame from base 1. According to the germline V gene (reference sequence), CDR1 reads GTSNPN and CDR2 reads SVGIG. Broader findings and caveats from the paper: A further reported finding was that TCR beta sequences accurately predicted the HLA-A and HLA-B alleles for most subjects in the first cohort. Compared with equally common non-associated chains, HLA-associated TCR beta chains in a later analysis were more clonally expanded and had lower generation probabilities. In vitro tests confirmed that three of the cytomegalovirus-associated TCR beta chains recognize cytomegalovirus antigens. The only immune exposure information available for the cohort was CMV serostatus. Most TCR sequences were observed very rarely across donors, whereas some public TCRs were present in many individuals. HLA typing was unavailable for some donors at each locus, so association tests used only the typed subset. Compared with the roughly 700-donor mean, donors in an Asian-associated ancestry cluster had fewer N-insertions in productive TCRs, according to a later genetic analysis. Because the 87-base-pair reads could not distinguish some IMGT-functional V segments, including TRBV6-2 and TRBV6-3, those segments were excluded. Presence/absence analyses assumed roughly uniform sequencing depth across donors, an assumption that may not hold. According to a later analysis, most CMV-associated TCR beta chains appeared to be HLA-restricted, and the HLA associations seemed to be driven largely by CMV exposure. V-gene and J-gene trimming of TCR beta chains was associated with a missense DCLRE1C variant in a later genetic analysis, and the association was replicated in an independent cohort. Cytomegalovirus status was reported to be diagnosed by the classifier with high specificity and sensitivity in both the original and validation cohorts. A later analysis reported that several top co-occurrence clusters appeared linked to parvovirus B19, influenza, CMV and Epstein-Barr virus. In an earlier analysis of 450 to 750 of the donors, most TCR beta V segments appeared in productive rearrangements about 87% or about 30% of the time, broadly matching IMGT annotations. Assigning TCR associations to individual alleles was difficult when HLA alleles, especially DR and DQ, strongly co-occurred. In the study, around 150 TCR beta chains were listed as associated with cytomegalovirus. Linkage disequilibrium might explain the correlated functional status among segregating V segments, but an unknown experimental factor could not be ruled out. In a later analysis, TCR association rates were found to vary across HLA loci, with the most associated TCRs seen for DRB1 alleles and the fewest for HLA-C alleles. The cohort was sequenced for TCR beta chains only, and without alpha or paired-chain data the features that could be detected were limited. The authors suggested that the approach could potentially be extended to other disease states and immunological phenotypes. In a later analysis, 15,000 to 20,000 TCR beta sequences were associated with specific HLA alleles at a false discovery rate of 0.05. Approximately 18 rarely observed V segments, including chromosome 9 orphons, were excluded from the earlier analysis of several hundred of the donors because counts were too low. A group of highly shared sequence variants was considered likely to be a technical artifact of the sequencing pipeline.

This sequence uses TRBV30 and TRBJ1-2, and TRBD1 matches 8 of the central bases. The TCR originated in a male donor in good health and CMV-seronegative. The source material was PBMCs. The CDR3 has the sequence CAWFYADRANYGYTF. The sequenced DNA: TGTGCCTGGTTTTATGCGGACAGGGCTAACTATGGCTACACCTTC.